This note documents a single T cell receptor (beta chain) sequence. Antigen specificity is unknown. This specimen comes from a study of T cell responses to AZD1222 COVID-19 vaccine. Whole-study context: Second-dose intervals of approximately 4 or approximately 12 weeks were pooled. Study results and limitations: Females outnumbered males among donors, who were mostly white British; clonal diversity was possibly underestimated. Spike was spanned by vaccine-associated CD4 TCRs, which were dominant at 160-218 and 743-854. An increase in Spike-specific TCR breadth and depth was observed after two AZD1222 doses.

Sequenced by immunoSEQ multiplex PCR; TCRdb stores in-frame clones only, minus some. In the table there are 95,000 to 110,000 clones, over 75% of which are singletons. V gave up 7 bases and J gave up 7 bases, with 11 bases separating them. Germline assignment: CDR1 DFQATT and CDR2 SNEGSKA (reference sequence). This CDR3 region has 11 residues. The clonotype originates from an adult in good health. The sequencing here drew on peripheral blood, taken on day 0 of AZD1222 vaccination. J is TRBJ1-5 and V is TRBV20-1; no clear D. The CDR3 coding sequence is TGCAGTGATGTGGTGCGGCAGCCCCAGCATTTT. It is translated as CSDVVRQPQHF.